This T cell receptor (beta chain) was found in a study of blood T cell repertoires in COVID-19. Profiled with immunoSEQ multiplex PCR; TCRdb holds only in-frame clones, not every one. The sample lists under 150,000 clones, over 80% occurring once. Germline V gene sequence: CDR1 MNHEY, CDR2 SVGEGT. The CDR3 totals 13 residues. With 6 bases removed from V and 5 bases from J, the gap between germline ends came to 8 bases. Sequencing was carried out using PBMCs or T cells enriched from blood (not recorded which). The TCR sequence derives from a woman in her 50s who had been exposed to COVID-19. The chain links TRBV6-2 or TRBV6-3 to TRBJ1-6; D is uncertain. CDR3 sequence reads: CASSPNNNSPLHF. Here the CDR3 DNA reads TGTGCCAGCAGCCCCAACAATAATTCACCCCTCCACTTT.